This entry features one TCR beta chain sequence. The data derive from a study of OX40 agonist ivuxolimab in advanced cancers. Looking at the study overall: Among those treated, three patients had partial responses, one with hepatocellular carcinoma and two with cutaneous melanoma.

Measured with immunoSEQ multiplex PCR; TCRdb has only the in-frame clones, and not every one. The sample contains about 67,000 clones, approximately 90% of which appear only once. V lost 4 bases and J 0 bases, leaving 7 bases between the germline ends. This CDR3 spans 14 amino acids. Germline assignment: CDR1 MDHEN and CDR2 SYDVKM. The clonotype originates from an adult with an advanced solid tumor such as melanoma, head and neck, liver or kidney cancer. The sequencing here drew on CD4+ or CD8+ T cells sorted from blood, taken in a trial of the OX40 agonist ivuxolimab. The chain has TRBV28 and TRBJ1-5; D is unclear. CDR3 in DNA: TGTGCCAGCAGTTCTGAGTATAGCAATCAGCCCCAGCATTTT. Protein: CASSSEYSNQPQHF.